Each of the 10 T cell receptor beta chains below was sequenced from the same sample in a study of T cells in Graves' hyperthyroidism and ophthalmopathy. RNA transcripts served as the template for amplifying TCR beta CDR3 regions. RT-PCR in the first round (using the HTBI primer set) targeted the TCR CDR3. TCRdb reanalysed the multiplex PCR reads using MiXCR and keeps one entry per CDR3 protein. Among fewer than 650,000 distinct CDR3 sequences listed, roughly 15% were seen once. Sequencing used blood. Receptors were obtained from a woman in her forties with Graves' ophthalmopathy.

This clonotype was seen a few times. This chain uses TRBV2 with TRBJ2-7, with 7 bases matching TRBD2. The junction had 8 bases not matched to a gene; V was cut back by 3 bases and J by 0 bases. Germline V gene sequence: CDR1 SNHLY, CDR2 FYNNEI. This CDR3 spans 16 amino acids. The CDR3 region is CASSELAEPPSYEQYF. Here the CDR3 DNA reads TGTGCCAGCAGTGAGCTAGCGGAACCCCCCTCCTACGAGCAGTACTTC.

V and J are TRBV19 and TRBJ2-7, with TRBD1 matching over 7 bases. CDR1 and CDR2 (germline): LNHDA, SQIVND (reference sequence). CDR3 length: 15 amino acids. With V trimmed by 5 bases and J by 0 bases, 7 bases remained unmatched. CDR3 region: CASSPVSGGSYEQYF. Here the CDR3 DNA reads TGTGCCAGTAGTCCAGTATCAGGGGGCTCCTACGAGCAGTACTTC.

This clonotype showed up many times. The chain links TRBV27 to TRBJ1-6; D is unclear. CDR1 is MNHEY, CDR2 SMNVEV, per germline (reference sequence). This CDR3 has 14 amino acids. The V end lost 3 bases, the J end lost 7 bases, and 10 bases lay between the germline ends. The CDR3 nucleotides read TGTGCCAGCAGTTTGTCAGGTTGGAATTCACCCCTCCACTTT. This translates into CASSLSGWNSPLHF.

V usage is TRBV6-2 or TRBV6-3 and J usage is TRBJ2-5, with a weak D call TRBD2 (6 bases). The ends were cut back, 3 bases at V and 4 bases at J, with 18 bases in the middle. In germline, CDR1 is MNHEY, CDR2 SVGEGT. The CDR3 sequence is 16 residues long. Here the CDR3 DNA reads TGTGCCAGCAGTTATGAGTTGCGAATCGGGGGAGAGACCCAGTACTTC. Translation gives CASSYELRIGGETQYF.

This clonotype was counted ten times or more. The rearrangement uses TRBV6-1 and TRBJ2-7, with 8 bases matching TRBD1. The junction had 11 bases not matched to a gene; V was cut back by 6 bases and J by 7 bases. The germline V gene encodes CDR1 MNHNS and CDR2 SASEGT. This CDR3 has 14 residues. The CDR3 sequence is CASSRGQEGGEQYF. CDR3 in DNA: TGTGCCAGCAGCCGGGGACAGGAGGGCGGTGAGCAGTACTTC.

This clonotype was recorded many times. The CDR3 DNA reads TGTGCCAGCGCTTATAGGCGTACTGAAGCTTTCTTT. Translating gives CASAYRRTEAFF. The chain recombines TRBV2 with TRBJ1-1; D not resolved. The CDR3 is made up of 12 amino acids. Germline V gene lookup returns CDR1 SNHLY and CDR2 FYNNEI. The ends were cut back, 8 bases at V and 5 bases at J, with 12 bases in the middle.

This clonotype turned up a few times. One junction end does not reproduce the germline sequence, and a read error may be involved. The chain employs TRBV7-7 and TRBJ2-7; 7 positions match TRBD1. Germline V gene data show CDR1 as SSHAT and CDR2 as FNYEAQ (reference sequence). The CDR3 runs to 18 residues. Written as DNA, the CDR3 is TGTGCTAGCACAACAGGGGACGGCCCCCCTGGTAGCTCCTACGAGCAGTACTTC. Its protein product is CASTTGDGPPGSSYEQYF. Full variable domain (outside the CDR3, taken from reference TRBV7-7 and TRBJ2-7): GAGVSQSPRYKVTKRGQDVTLRCDPISSHATLYWYQQALGQGPEFLTYFNYEAQPDKSGLPSDRFSAERPEGSISTLTIQRTEQRDSAMYRCASTTGDGPPGSSYEQYFGPGTRLTVT.

The table lists this clonotype with a few counts. This chain links TRBV7-9 with TRBJ2-2; 9 nucleotides line up with TRBD1. V shed 4 bases, J shed 6 bases, and the junction held 6 bases outside the gene matches. The CDR3 loop spans 15 amino acids. Germline values: CDR1 SEHNR, CDR2 FQNEAQ (reference sequence). CDR3 in amino acids: CASSSTGGRSGELFF. The CDR3 bases are TGTGCCAGCAGCTCCACAGGGGGCAGGTCCGGGGAGCTGTTTTTT. The entire variable domain, with the rest obtained from reference TRBV7-9 and TRBJ2-2, is as follows: DTGVSQNPRHKITKRGQNVTFRCDPISEHNRLYWYRQTLGQGPEFLTYFQNEAQLEKSRLLSDRFSAERPKGSFSTLEIQRTEQGDSAMYLCASSSTGGRSGELFFGEGSRLTVL.

This clonotype was observed at least ten times. V and J are TRBV3-1 and TRBJ2-4, with D possibly TRBD2 on 6 matching bases. Trimming took off 5 bases at V and 1 base at J, with 18 bases between the two ends. Looked up from germline, CDR1 is LGHDT and CDR2 is YNNKEL (reference sequence). The CDR3 runs to 17 residues. The CDR3 coding sequence is TGTGCCAGCAGCACGGGATTAGGAGGGAGTGCCAAAAACATTCAGTACTTC. Translation gives CASSTGLGGSAKNIQYF.

The rearrangement links TRBV25-1 to TRBJ2-2; D might be TRBD1 (6 bases). Germline CDR1 MGHDK, CDR2 SYGVNS. The length of the CDR3 is 15 residues. With 1 base removed from V and 5 bases from J, the gap between germline ends came to 11 bases. The DNA of the CDR3 is TGTGCCAGCAGTGAATCGCACAGGGTAACCGGGGAGCTGTTTTTT. Residues: CASSESHRVTGELFF.